The 20 T cell receptor beta chains presented below share a single source sample, sequenced in a study of tumor and adjacent non-tumor tissue in lung cancer (dated by TCRdb to the late 2010s). Library preparation employed multiplex PCR. Sequencing took place on an Illumina HiSeq 2500. Following protocols modified from ARM-PCR, the researchers constructed TCRbeta libraries through three rounds of nested PCR with primers (Table S4). The public reads were quality trimmed at Q25 with fastp and then assembled into clones with MiXCR by TCRdb, keeping productive beta chains. Entries are consolidated by CDR3 protein sequence, retaining the most common genes and DNA. The table for this sample lists 100,000 or so distinct CDR3 sequences; 55% to 65% of them were counted only once. The ten largest account for roughly 20% of the sample. Bulk unsorted tissue served as the source for RNA extraction, and RNA quality was assessed using a NanoDrop ND-1000 and an Agilent 2100. The normal lung samples consisted of distant non-tumor tissue collected more than 3 cm from the tumor edge.

Sequences were obtained from distant non-tumor lung tissue. These receptors originate from a young man with non-small cell lung cancer.

The chain links TRBV20-1 to TRBJ2-5; D may match TRBD1 or TRBD2 (5 bases each). With 0 bases removed from V and 7 bases from J, the gap between germline ends came to 15 bases. The CDR3 consists of 14 residues. Per germline, CDR1 DFQATT and CDR2 SNEGSKA (reference sequence). DNA for the CDR3: TGCAGTGCTAGAGAGGGCTCTAGGGGAGTGACCCAGTACTTC. Translating gives CSAREGSRGVTQYF.

For this clonotype: At one boundary the junction diverges from the germline segment, which might be a read error. V is TRBV12-3 or TRBV12-4 and J is TRBJ2-6; perhaps TRBD1 as D (6 bases). The CDR3 extends over 17 amino acids. The CDR3, as DNA: TGTGCCAGCAGTCCTCGGACAGTAGCTTCTGGGGTCAACGTCCTGACTTTC. Translation gives CASSPRTVASGVNVLTF.

On this clonotype: A much larger clone sits a single nucleotide away, making a read error possible. The final CDR3 position lacks the conserved phenylalanine or tryptophan, pointing to a likely read error. The CDR3 region is CASSLVGVSPLHS. The DNA for the CDR3 is TGTGCCAGCAGCTTAGTCGGGGTCTCACCCCTCCACTCT. The chain carries TRBV11-2 and TRBJ1-6; D is unresolved. The CDR3 totals 13 residues. The germline V and J ends were trimmed by 1 base and 10 bases, with 8 bases remaining between them. Germline CDR1 SGHAT, CDR2 FQNNGV.

In nucleotides, the CDR3 is TGCAGCGCTGATTTGATGGGGACCCAGTACTTC. The encoded protein is CSADLMGTQYF. The rearrangement links TRBV29-1 to TRBJ2-5; D not certain. V dropped 7 bases and J dropped 7 bases, with 13 bases sitting between them. The CDR3 spans 11 residues. The germline gives CDR1 SQVTM, CDR2 ANQGSEA.

The table lists this clonotype with a count of one. The CDR3 spells CASSMGQELGTQYF. As DNA, the CDR3 is TGTGCCAGCAGTATGGGGCAGGAATTGGGGACCCAGTACTTC. The genes are TRBV12-3 or TRBV12-4 and TRBJ2-5; D perhaps matches TRBD1 (5 bases). This CDR3 is built from 14 residues. Trimming left V 5 bases short and J 7 bases short, with 17 bases between.

Points on this clonotype: It may be a read error: a sequence one base away is much more abundant. V and J are TRBV5-4 and TRBJ2-6; 7 bases match TRBD2. CDR3 length equals 15 residues. The V and J ends lost 4 bases and 4 bases, in that order; junction bases with no gene match: 5. Per germline, CDR1 SGHNT and CDR2 YYREEE (reference sequence). The CDR3 bases are TGTGCCAGCAGCATGGGAGGGGTCGGGGCCAACGTCCTGACTTTC. This gives the protein CASSMGGVGANVLTF.

This clonotype was seen many times. V gene TRBV12-3 or TRBV12-4 combines with J gene TRBJ1-6; no reliable D call. CDR3 length equals 13 residues. Trimming cost V 6 bases and J 8 bases, with 11 bases left between them. The CDR3 bases are TGTGCCAGCAGCGGACGACAACATTCACCCCTCCACTTT. As protein: CASSGRQHSPLHF.

In regard to this clonotype: This clone may be a read error of a much larger clone one base away. This chain connects TRBV12-3 or TRBV12-4 to TRBJ2-2; the D call may be TRBD1 or TRBD2 (6 bases each). CDR3 length: 15 residues. Trimming removed 9 bases at V and 5 bases at J, with 19 bases between. CDR3 in DNA: TGTGCCAGACTATCGGGGGCCCCGTGGACCGGGGAGCTGTTTTTT. The encoded protein is CARLSGAPWTGELFF.

On this clonotype itself: This could be a read error, since a much larger clone is one nucleotide away. This chain connects TRBV6-2 or TRBV6-3 to TRBJ2-3; possibly TRBD2 for D (10 bases). V was trimmed by 4 bases and J by 4 bases, leaving 39 bases between them. The germline CDR1 and CDR2 sequences are MNHEY and SVGEGT. This CDR3 has 23 amino acids. CDR3 sequence: CASSSTGGLAGDEAPRTADTQYF. CDR3 DNA sequence: TGTGCCAGCAGTTCTACAGGGGGCCTAGCGGGAGATGAGGCCCCACGTACAGCAGATACGCAGTATTTT.

The CDR3 DNA reads as TGCGCCAGCAGCTTGGCGACAGGGATTCATGGCTACACCTTC. This sequence encodes CASSLATGIHGYTF. This chain links TRBV5-1 with TRBJ1-2; 7 bases are shared with TRBD1. This CDR3 comprises 14 residues. Germline loops: CDR1 SGHRS, CDR2 YFSETQ. The V gene end was trimmed by 0 bases and the J gene end by 6 bases; junction bases not matched to a gene: 5.

The J gene is TRBJ2-6, the V gene TRBV7-9, with D unresolved. Deletions cut 1 base from V and 3 bases from J, with 13 bases between. Germline loops: CDR1 SEHNR, CDR2 FQNEAQ (reference sequence). The CDR3 runs 17 residues. CDR3 residues: CASSLERLGRGANVLTF. The CDR3 DNA is TGTGCCAGCAGCTTAGAACGTTTAGGGCGTGGGGCCAACGTCCTGACTTTC.

As to this clonotype: It may be a read error: a sequence one base away is much more abundant. The V gene is TRBV5-6, the J gene TRBJ2-4, with 9 bases that match TRBD1. Germline loops: CDR1 SGHDT, CDR2 YYEEEE. The CDR3 spans 15 residues. The CDR3 DNA sequence: TGTGCCAGCAGCGCGCGGGACAGGGCCAAAAACATTCAGTGCTTC. Protein sequence: CASSARDRAKNIQCF.

This clonotype was observed a few times. Since a much larger clone is just one base distant, this may be a read error. The genes are TRBV20-1 and TRBJ2-2, with 11 nucleotides matching TRBD2. V trimming: 3 bases; J trimming: 1 base; junction bases outside the gene matches: 1. The CDR3 runs to 15 residues. Germline V lookup: CDR1 DFQATT, CDR2 SNEGSKA (reference sequence). The CDR3 DNA reads TGCAGTGCTAGTGGACTAGCGGGGAACACCGGGGAGCTGTTTTTT. As protein: CSASGLAGNTGELFF.

Concerning this clonotype itself: A single base separates this from a much larger clone, so it may be a read error. The rearrangement joins TRBV5-6 to TRBJ2-6; TRBD1 is a possible D gene (6 bases). The germline CDR1 and CDR2 sequences are SGHDT and YYEEEE. V lost 5 bases, J lost 4 bases, and 13 bases lay in between. This CDR3 has 15 amino acids. CDR3 in amino acids: CASSLDSAGANVLTF. The CDR3 nucleotides read TGTGCCAGCAGTCTGGACAGTGCGGGGGCCAACGTCCTGACTTTC.

The sample holds many counts of this clonotype. The genes are TRBV4-1 and TRBJ2-7; the D is unclear. The V gene lost 1 base and the J gene lost 5 bases, with 9 bases spanning the gap. CDR3 size: 13 residues. Germline V gene lookup returns CDR1 MGHRA and CDR2 YSYEKL. CDR3 nucleotides: TGCGCCAGCAGCCAAGCCGGACCCCACGAGCAGTACTTC. It yields the protein CASSQAGPHEQYF.

J is TRBJ1-1 and V is TRBV11-3, with D hard to call. Looked up from germline, CDR1 is SGHNT and CDR2 is YENEEA. V dropped 5 bases and J dropped 2 bases, with 9 bases sitting between them. This CDR3 comprises 13 residues. The CDR3 region has the DNA TGTGCCAGCAGCCGTCGGAGCAACACTGAAGCTTTCTTT. It codes for CASSRRSNTEAFF.

With respect to this clonotype: This may come from a read error, since a much larger clone is one base off. V and J are TRBV11-3 and TRBJ2-1; 10 nucleotides match TRBD2. The CDR3 totals 16 residues. From germline, CDR1 is SGHNT and CDR2 YENEEA. The CDR3: CASSTRSGGALNEQSF. CDR3 sequence (DNA): TGTGCCAGCAGCACTCGAAGCGGGGGGGCCCTCAATGAGCAGTCCTTC.

This clonotype came up many times. This chain connects TRBV6-6 to TRBJ2-2; no definite D call. Trimming stripped 5 bases from V and 6 bases from J, with 7 bases between. CDR3 size: 12 residues. Germline values: CDR1 MNHNY, CDR2 SVGAGI (reference sequence). Here the CDR3 reads CASSPTAGELFF. The CDR3 nucleotides are TGTGCCAGCAGTCCGACCGCCGGGGAGCTGTTTTTT.

The J gene is TRBJ2-7, the V gene TRBV20-1, with D unresolved. The CDR3 loop spans 13 amino acids. The germline V and J ends were trimmed by 8 bases and 5 bases, with 19 bases remaining between them. Per the germline V gene, CDR1 is DFQATT and CDR2 is SNEGSKA (reference sequence). The CDR3 reads CSISLTWRDEQYF. The CDR3 DNA sequence: TGCAGTATTAGTTTGACATGGAGAGACGAGCAGTACTTC.

A word on this clonotype: A read error is possible here, since a much larger clone lies one base away. The chain employs TRBV5-1 and TRBJ1-1; tentatively, D is TRBD1 (6 bases). The length of the CDR3 is 15 residues. Trimming pared 3 bases from V and 9 bases from J, leaving 21 bases between. CDR1 is SGHRS and CDR2 is YFSETQ in the germline V gene. The CDR3 DNA follows: TGCGCCAGCAGCTCCGAATCGGGACAAGGCTCCAAAGCTTTCTTT. Protein product: CASSSESGQGSKAFF.